Sequencing of this T cell receptor (beta chain) was carried out in a study of technical replicates of blood from a handful of donors. Produced via immunoSEQ multiplex PCR; TCRdb's table is partial and in-frame only. This sample has 80,000 to 95,000 clones, with almost 97% found just once. Germline CDR1 is SGHVS and CDR2 is FNYEAQ. The CDR3 contains 15 residues. The V gene end was trimmed by 1 base and the J gene end by 3 bases; junction bases not matched to a gene: 3. The sequenced sample consisted of T cells isolated from PBMCs. The clonotype comes from a human donor in good health. The rearrangement uses TRBV7-6 and TRBJ2-7; 10 bases fit TRBD1. Here the CDR3 reads CASSLGTGGNYEQYF. The CDR3 DNA reads TGTGCCAGCAGCTTAGGGACAGGGGGGAACTACGAGCAGTACTTC.